These 13 T cell receptor beta chains were sequenced from one sample in a study of T cell repertoires in cytomegalovirus infection. Using its own MiXCR run on the reads, TCRdb lists one record per CDR3 protein. The profile covers around 740,000 distinct CDR3 sequences, with 35% appearing a single time and around 2.6% taken by the ten largest. The sample taken for sequencing was PBMCs. All receptors come from a human donor in good health (CMV status not recorded). Some clones in this sample may be carry-over from other donors' samples.

The chain uses TRBV3-1 and TRBJ2-4, with D possibly TRBD2 on 6 matching bases. CDR1 and CDR2 from the germline V gene are LGHDT and YNNKEL (reference sequence). Trimming pared 4 bases from V and 0 bases from J, leaving 16 bases between. The CDR3 consists of 17 residues. The CDR3, as DNA: TGTGCCAGCAGCCCCGAGGCGGGCGGGGTAGCCAAAAACATTCAGTACTTC. The encoded protein is CASSPEAGGVAKNIQYF.

V gene TRBV4-1 combines with J gene TRBJ1-6; TRBD1 might be the D (6 bases). Germline V gives CDR1 MGHRA, CDR2 YSYEKL. Trimming took off 0 bases at V and 5 bases at J, with 14 bases between the two ends. This CDR3 contains 17 residues. This chain's CDR3 is CASSQEGQGWNNSPLHF. DNA for the CDR3: TGCGCCAGCAGCCAAGAAGGGCAGGGGTGGAATAATTCACCCCTCCACTTT.

V and J are TRBV6-6 and TRBJ1-5; no clear D gene. The germline V and J ends were trimmed by 7 bases and 0 bases, with 7 bases remaining between them. The CDR3 is made up of 13 amino acids. Per germline, CDR1 MNHNY and CDR2 SVGAGI (reference sequence). CDR3 sequence (DNA): TGTGCCAGCACAGTGGGTAGCAATCAGCCCCAGCATTTT. It is translated as CASTVGSNQPQHF.

This rearrangement joins TRBV27 to TRBJ1-6; unclear D gene. The CDR3 has 14 amino acids. The ends were cut back, 4 bases at V and 7 bases at J, with 11 bases in the middle. Germline assignment: CDR1 MNHEY and CDR2 SMNVEV (reference sequence). The CDR3 DNA is TGTGCCAGCAGTTCGGGGAAAACGAATTCACCCCTCCACTTT. This translates into CASSSGKTNSPLHF.

The chain couples TRBV28 to TRBJ2-1; 7 positions match TRBD1. The germline gives CDR1 MDHEN, CDR2 SYDVKM. With 2 bases clipped from V and 0 bases from J, the junction kept 4 bases outside the gene matches. The CDR3 spans 16 residues. CDR3 bases: TGTGCCAGCAGTTTAACAGGGGAAGGCTCCTACAATGAGCAGTTCTTC. Its translation: CASSLTGEGSYNEQFF. Based on the CDR3 plus reference TRBV28 and TRBJ2-1, the full variable domain is DVKVTQSSRYLVKRTGEKVFLECVQDMDHENMFWYRQDPGLGLRLIYFSYDVKMKEKGDIPEGYSVSREKKERFSLILESASTNQTSMYLCASSLTGEGSYNEQFFGPGTRLTVL.

This clonotype was detected a few times. The rearrangement joins TRBV19 to TRBJ2-2, with D perhaps given as TRBD1 or TRBD2 (6 bases each). Germline lookup yields CDR1 LNHDA and CDR2 SQIVND (reference sequence). The CDR3 spans 15 residues. V was shortened by 4 bases and J by 2 bases, with 11 bases between the two germline ends. The CDR3 nucleotides read TGTGCCAGTAGTAATAGGGGGGATAACACCGGGGAGCTGTTTTTT. Translating gives CASSNRGDNTGELFF. The variable domain in full, with the rest retrieved from reference TRBV19 and TRBJ2-2, is DGGITQSPKYLFRKEGQNVTLSCEQNLNHDAMYWYRQDPGQGLRLIYYSQIVNDFQKGDIAEGYSVSREKKESFPLTVTSAQKNPTAFYLCASSNRGDNTGELFFGEGSRLTVL.

The chain employs TRBV20-1 and TRBJ2-1, with TRBD2 matching over 12 bases. Germline V gene sequence: CDR1 DFQATT, CDR2 SNEGSKA (reference sequence). This CDR3 has 14 residues. Trimming cost V 5 bases and J 7 bases; bases outside gene matches: 6. This chain's CDR3 is CSAPLAGGRNEQFF. CDR3 sequence (DNA): TGCAGTGCTCCTCTAGCGGGAGGGCGAAATGAGCAGTTCTTC.

This clonotype was seen a few times. The chain uses TRBV7-6 and TRBJ2-1; 10 positions agree with TRBD2. V gave up 4 bases and J gave up 1 base; unmatched junction bases: 4. The CDR3 has 16 residues. From germline, CDR1 is SGHVS and CDR2 FNYEAQ. The CDR3 bases are TGTGCCAGCAGCTCGCTAGCGGGAGTATCCTACAATGAGCAGTTCTTC. It yields the protein CASSSLAGVSYNEQFF.

The sample holds a few counts of this clonotype. This chain uses TRBV20-1 with TRBJ1-3; tentatively, D is TRBD1 (5 bases). This CDR3 is built from 15 residues. V was clipped by 6 bases and J by 4 bases, with 19 bases between them. Per germline, CDR1 DFQATT and CDR2 SNEGSKA (reference sequence). The CDR3 region has the DNA TGCAGTGCCAACCCCACAGGATCACAAGGAAACACCATATATTTT. It yields the protein CSANPTGSQGNTIYF.

The CDR3 DNA is TGTGCCAGCAGCTTAGCGGACAGGACGCGTACTAACTATGGCTACACCTTC. The encoded protein is CASSLADRTRTNYGYTF. The chain recombines TRBV7-9 with TRBJ1-2; 7 bases are shared with TRBD1. There are 17 residues in the CDR3. Germline loops: CDR1 SEHNR, CDR2 FQNEAQ (reference sequence). J was trimmed by 0 bases and V by 0 bases; bases with no gene match: 7.

The V and J genes are TRBV20-1 and TRBJ2-5; D may match TRBD1 or TRBD2 (6 bases each). CDR3 length equals 15 residues. Trimming pared 0 bases from V and 5 bases from J, leaving 16 bases between. CDR1 DFQATT and CDR2 SNEGSKA come from the germline V gene (reference sequence). In nucleotides, the CDR3 is TGCAGTGCTAGAGAGACGGGGGCCCGTCGGGAGACCCAGTACTTC. Translation: CSARETGARRETQYF.

This chain joins TRBV7-9 and TRBJ2-1; unclear D gene. The CDR3 is 14 residues long. Germline V gene lookup returns CDR1 SEHNR and CDR2 FQNEAQ (reference sequence). Deletions cut 6 bases from V and 0 bases from J, with 9 bases between. CDR3 region: CASSGVSSYNEQFF. CDR3 DNA: TGTGCCAGCAGTGGGGTCAGCTCCTACAATGAGCAGTTCTTC.

The V gene is TRBV28, the J gene TRBJ2-7; D unclear. This CDR3 contains 12 residues. Between the trimmed V and J ends, which lost 7 bases and 4 bases, there was a span of 11 bases. Germline lookup yields CDR1 MDHEN and CDR2 SYDVKM. Here the CDR3 DNA reads TGTGCCAGCACCCCTCGGAAATACGAGCAGTACTTC. It encodes CASTPRKYEQYF.